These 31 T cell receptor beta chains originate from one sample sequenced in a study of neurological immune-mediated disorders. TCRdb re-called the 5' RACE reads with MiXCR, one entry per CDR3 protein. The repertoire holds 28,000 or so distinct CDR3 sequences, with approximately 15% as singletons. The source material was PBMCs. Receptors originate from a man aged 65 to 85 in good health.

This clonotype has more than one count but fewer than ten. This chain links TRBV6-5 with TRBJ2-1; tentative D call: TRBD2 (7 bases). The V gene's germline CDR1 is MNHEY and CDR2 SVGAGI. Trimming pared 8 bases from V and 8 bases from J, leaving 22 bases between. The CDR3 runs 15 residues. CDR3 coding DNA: TGTGCCAGCTGCCTAGGGGGAGGGGGACTCGATGAGCAGTTCTTC. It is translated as CASCLGGGGLDEQFF.

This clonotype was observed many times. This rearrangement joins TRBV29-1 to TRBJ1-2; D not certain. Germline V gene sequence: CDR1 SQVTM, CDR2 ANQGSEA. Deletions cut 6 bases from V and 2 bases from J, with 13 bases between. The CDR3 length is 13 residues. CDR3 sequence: CSVTLTPNYGYTF. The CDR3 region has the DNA TGCAGCGTCACCTTGACACCGAACTATGGCTACACCTTC.

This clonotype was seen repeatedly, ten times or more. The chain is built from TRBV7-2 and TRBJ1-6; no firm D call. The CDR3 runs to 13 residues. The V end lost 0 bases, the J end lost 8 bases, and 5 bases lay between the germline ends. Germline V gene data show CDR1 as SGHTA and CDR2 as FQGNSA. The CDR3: CASSLARDSPLHF. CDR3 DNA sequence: TGTGCCAGCAGCTTAGCCCGCGATTCACCCCTCCACTTT.

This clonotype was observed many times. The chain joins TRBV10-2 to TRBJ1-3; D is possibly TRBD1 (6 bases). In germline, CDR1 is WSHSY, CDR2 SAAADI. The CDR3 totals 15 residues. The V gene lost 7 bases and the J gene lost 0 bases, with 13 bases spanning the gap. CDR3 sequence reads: CASTEGVLSGNTIYF. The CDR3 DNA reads TGCGCCAGCACCGAGGGGGTTCTCTCTGGAAACACCATATATTTT.

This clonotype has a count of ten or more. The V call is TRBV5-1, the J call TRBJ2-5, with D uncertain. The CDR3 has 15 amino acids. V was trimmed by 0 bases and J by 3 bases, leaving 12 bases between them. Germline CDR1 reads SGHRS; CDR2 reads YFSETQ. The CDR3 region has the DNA TGCGCCAGCAGCTTGGCCACGGGTGAGGAAGAGACCCAGTACTTC. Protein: CASSLATGEEETQYF.

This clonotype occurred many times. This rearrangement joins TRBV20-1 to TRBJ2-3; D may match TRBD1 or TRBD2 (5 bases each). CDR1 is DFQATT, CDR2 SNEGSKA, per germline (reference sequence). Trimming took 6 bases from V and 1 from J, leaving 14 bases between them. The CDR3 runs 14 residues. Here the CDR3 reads CSAYRDLRTDTQYF. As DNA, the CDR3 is TGCAGTGCCTATCGGGACCTTCGCACAGATACGCAGTATTTT.

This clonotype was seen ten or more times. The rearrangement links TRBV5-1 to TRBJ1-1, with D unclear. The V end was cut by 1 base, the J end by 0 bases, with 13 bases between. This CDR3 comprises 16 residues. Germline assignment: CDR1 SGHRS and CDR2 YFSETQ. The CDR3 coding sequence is TGCGCCAGCAGCTTGTCTGGTAACAGCTTGAACACTGAAGCTTTCTTT. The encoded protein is CASSLSGNSLNTEAFF.

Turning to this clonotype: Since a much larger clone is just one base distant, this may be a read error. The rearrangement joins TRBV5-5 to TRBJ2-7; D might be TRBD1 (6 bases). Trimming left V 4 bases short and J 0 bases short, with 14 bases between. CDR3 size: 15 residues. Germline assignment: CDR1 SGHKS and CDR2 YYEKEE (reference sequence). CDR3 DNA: TGTGCCAGCAGCCATCAAAGGGGGAGCTCCTACGAGCAGTACTTC. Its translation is CASSHQRGSSYEQYF.

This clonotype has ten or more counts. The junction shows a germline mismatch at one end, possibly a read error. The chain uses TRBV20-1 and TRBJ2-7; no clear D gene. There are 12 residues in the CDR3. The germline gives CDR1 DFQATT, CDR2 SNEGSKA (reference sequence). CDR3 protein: CSARATSYEQYF. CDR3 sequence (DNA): TGCAGTGCAAGAGCAACAAGCTACGAGCAGTACTTC.

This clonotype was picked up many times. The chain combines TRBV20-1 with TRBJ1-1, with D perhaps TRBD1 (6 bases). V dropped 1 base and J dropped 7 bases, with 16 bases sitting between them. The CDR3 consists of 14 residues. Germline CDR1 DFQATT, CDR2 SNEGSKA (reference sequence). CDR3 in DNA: TGCAGTGCTAGAGCAATAGGGGGGGGGATTGAAGCTTTCTTT. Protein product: CSARAIGGGIEAFF.

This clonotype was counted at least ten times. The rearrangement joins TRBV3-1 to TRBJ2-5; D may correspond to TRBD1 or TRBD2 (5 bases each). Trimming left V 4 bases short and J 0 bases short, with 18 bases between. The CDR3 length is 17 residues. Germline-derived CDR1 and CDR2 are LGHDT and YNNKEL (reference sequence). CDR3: CASSPDQTADYQETQYF. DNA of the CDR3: TGTGCCAGCAGCCCAGACCAGACAGCGGATTACCAAGAGACCCAGTACTTC.

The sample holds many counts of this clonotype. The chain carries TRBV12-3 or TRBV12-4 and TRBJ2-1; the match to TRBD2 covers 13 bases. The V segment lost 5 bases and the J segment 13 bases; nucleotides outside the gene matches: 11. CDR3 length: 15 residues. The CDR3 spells CASSTGTSGTYGQFF. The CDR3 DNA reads TGTGCCAGCAGTACCGGGACTAGCGGGACGTATGGTCAGTTCTTC.

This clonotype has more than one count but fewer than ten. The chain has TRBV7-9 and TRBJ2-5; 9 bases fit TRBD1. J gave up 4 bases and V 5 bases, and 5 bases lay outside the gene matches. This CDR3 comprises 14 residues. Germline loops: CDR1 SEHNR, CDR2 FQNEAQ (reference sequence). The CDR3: CASSDTGGGETQYF. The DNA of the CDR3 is TGTGCCAGCAGCGACACAGGGGGCGGAGAGACCCAGTACTTC.

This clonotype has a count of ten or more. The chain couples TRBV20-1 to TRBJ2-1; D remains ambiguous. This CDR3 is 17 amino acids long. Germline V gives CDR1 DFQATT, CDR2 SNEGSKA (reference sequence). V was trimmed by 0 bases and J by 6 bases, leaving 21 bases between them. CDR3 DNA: TGCAGTGCTAGAGATTCACAGCCCCAGCGCGCGCCCAATGAGCAGTTCTTC. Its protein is CSARDSQPQRAPNEQFF.

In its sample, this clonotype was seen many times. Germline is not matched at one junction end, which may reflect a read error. CDR3 sequence: CASSGGQGIITNF. As DNA, the CDR3 is TGCGCCAGCAGCGGGGGACAGGGTATCATTACCAACTTC. The rearrangement uses TRBV5-1 and TRBJ2-5; 9 nucleotides agree with TRBD1. CDR3 length equals 13 residues. The germline V gene has CDR1 SGHRS and CDR2 YFSETQ.

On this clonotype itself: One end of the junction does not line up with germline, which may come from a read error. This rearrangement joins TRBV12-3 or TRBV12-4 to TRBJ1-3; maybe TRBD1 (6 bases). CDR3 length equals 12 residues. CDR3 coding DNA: TGTGCCAGCCGGATGTTTCAGGGGACCTTCGGTTTT. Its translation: CASRMFQGTFGF.

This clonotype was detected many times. The CDR3 DNA follows: TGTGCCATCAGTGAGTACGGGACAGTGCAAGAGACCCAGTACTTC. Its protein is CAISEYGTVQETQYF. The chain couples TRBV10-3 to TRBJ2-5; 7 positions match TRBD1. After removal of 1 base from V and 2 bases from J, the junction contained 4 bases not matched to a gene. The CDR3 contains 15 residues. Germline V gene data show CDR1 as ENHRY and CDR2 as SYGVKD.

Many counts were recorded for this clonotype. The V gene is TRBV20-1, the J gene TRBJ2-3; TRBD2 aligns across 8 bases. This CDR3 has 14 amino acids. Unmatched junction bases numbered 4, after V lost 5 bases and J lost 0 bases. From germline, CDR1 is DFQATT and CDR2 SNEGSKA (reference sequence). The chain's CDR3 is CSAPGGGSTDTQYF. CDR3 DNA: TGCAGTGCTCCCGGGGGGGGGAGCACAGATACGCAGTATTTT.

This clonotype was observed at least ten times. CDR3 DNA sequence: TGTGCCAGCAGCTTATCAGGTCTGGCCTACGAGCAGTACTTC. This codes for CASSLSGLAYEQYF. This chain connects TRBV7-3 to TRBJ2-7; no clear D. The V gene's germline CDR1 is SGHTA and CDR2 FQGTGA. V lost 2 bases and J 2 bases, leaving 10 bases between the germline ends. The length of the CDR3 is 14 residues. The complete variable domain, with remaining parts taken from reference TRBV7-3 and TRBJ2-7, reads GAGVSQTPSNKVTEKGKYVELRCDPISGHTALYWYRQSLGQGPEFLIYFQGTGAADDSGLPNDRFFAVRPEGSVSTLKIQRTERGDSAVYLCASSLSGLAYEQYFGPGTRLTVT.

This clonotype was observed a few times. CDR3 nucleotide sequence: TGCGCCAGCAGCCAATCCGGGACATTCGCGGGTGAGCAGTACTTC. Its protein product is CASSQSGTFAGEQYF. The chain employs TRBV4-1 and TRBJ2-7; the D gene is possibly TRBD1 (6 bases). The V gene lost 2 bases and the J gene lost 7 bases, with 18 bases spanning the gap. The CDR3 totals 15 residues. Germline V gene lookup returns CDR1 MGHRA and CDR2 YSYEKL.

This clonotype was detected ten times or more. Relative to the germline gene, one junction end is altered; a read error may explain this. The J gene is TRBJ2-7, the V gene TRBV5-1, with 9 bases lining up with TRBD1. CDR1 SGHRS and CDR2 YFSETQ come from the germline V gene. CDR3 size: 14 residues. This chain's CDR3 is CANSLGQGTYEQYF. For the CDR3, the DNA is TGCGCCAACAGCCTCGGACAGGGGACCTACGAGCAGTACTTC. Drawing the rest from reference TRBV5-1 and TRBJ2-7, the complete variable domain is KAGVTQTPRYLIKTRGQQVTLSCSPISGHRSVSWYQQTPGQGLQFLFEYFSETQRNKGNFPGRFSGRQFSNSRSEMNVSTLELGDSALYLCANSLGQGTYEQYFGPGTRLTVT.

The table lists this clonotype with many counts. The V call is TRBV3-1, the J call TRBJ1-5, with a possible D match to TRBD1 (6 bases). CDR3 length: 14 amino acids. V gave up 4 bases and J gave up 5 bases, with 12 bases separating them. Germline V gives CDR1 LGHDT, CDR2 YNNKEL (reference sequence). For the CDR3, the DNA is TGTGCCAGCAGCCCTTACAGGGATGATCAGCCCCAGCATTTT. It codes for CASSPYRDDQPQHF.

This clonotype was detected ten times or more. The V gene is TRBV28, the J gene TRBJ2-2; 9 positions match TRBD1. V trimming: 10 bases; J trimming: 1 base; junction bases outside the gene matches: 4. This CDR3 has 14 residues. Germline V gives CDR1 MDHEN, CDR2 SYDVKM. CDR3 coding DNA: TGTGCCACCCAGACAGGGGGGAACACCGGGGAGCTGTTTTTT. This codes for CATQTGGNTGELFF.

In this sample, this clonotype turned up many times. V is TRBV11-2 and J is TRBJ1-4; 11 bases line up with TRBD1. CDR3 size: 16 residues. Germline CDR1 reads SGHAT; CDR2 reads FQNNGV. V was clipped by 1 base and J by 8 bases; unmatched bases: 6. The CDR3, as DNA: TGTGCCAGCAGCTTAGCGGGACAGGGGGTGGGGGAAAAACTGTTTTTT. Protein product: CASSLAGQGVGEKLFF.

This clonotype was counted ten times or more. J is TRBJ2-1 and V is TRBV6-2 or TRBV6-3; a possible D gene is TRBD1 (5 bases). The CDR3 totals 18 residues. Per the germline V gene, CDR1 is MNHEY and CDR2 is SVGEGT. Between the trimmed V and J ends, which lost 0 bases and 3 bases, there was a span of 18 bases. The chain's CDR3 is CASSYSKARAGNYNEQFF. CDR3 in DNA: TGTGCCAGCAGTTACTCGAAGGCCCGGGCAGGGAACTACAATGAGCAGTTCTTC.

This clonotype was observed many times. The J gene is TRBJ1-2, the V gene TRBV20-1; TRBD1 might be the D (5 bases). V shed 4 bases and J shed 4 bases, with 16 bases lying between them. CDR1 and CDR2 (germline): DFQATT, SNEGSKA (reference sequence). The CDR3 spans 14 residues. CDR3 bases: TGCAGTGCTATCCAAAAAGCAGGGACCTATGGCTACACCTTC. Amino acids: CSAIQKAGTYGYTF.

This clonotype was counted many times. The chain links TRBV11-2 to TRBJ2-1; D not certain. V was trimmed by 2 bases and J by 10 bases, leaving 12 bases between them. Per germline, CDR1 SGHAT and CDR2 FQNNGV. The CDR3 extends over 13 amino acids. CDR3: CASSLPQKGEQFF. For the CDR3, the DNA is TGTGCCAGCAGCTTACCTCAAAAAGGGGAGCAGTTCTTC.

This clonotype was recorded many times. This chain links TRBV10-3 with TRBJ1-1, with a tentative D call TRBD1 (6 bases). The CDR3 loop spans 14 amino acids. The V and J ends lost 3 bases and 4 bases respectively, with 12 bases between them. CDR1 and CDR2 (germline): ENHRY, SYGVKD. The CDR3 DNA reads TGTGCCATCAGTGAAATCGGGACAAGCACTGAAGCTTTCTTT. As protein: CAISEIGTSTEAFF.

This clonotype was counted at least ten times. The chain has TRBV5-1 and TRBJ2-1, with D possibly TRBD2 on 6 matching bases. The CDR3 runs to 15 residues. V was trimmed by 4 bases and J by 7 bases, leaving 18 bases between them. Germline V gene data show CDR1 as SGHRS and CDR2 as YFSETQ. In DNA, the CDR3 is TGCGCCAGCAGCCAAATCCGTCCGGAGGGGAATGAGCAGTTCTTC. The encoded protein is CASSQIRPEGNEQFF.

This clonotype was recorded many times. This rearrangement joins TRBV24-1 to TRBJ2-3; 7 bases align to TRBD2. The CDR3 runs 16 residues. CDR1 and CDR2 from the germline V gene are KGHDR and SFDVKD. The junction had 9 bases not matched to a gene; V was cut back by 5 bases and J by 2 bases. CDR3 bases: TGTGCCACCAGTGGGGCGGGCGGGGGTCCCACAGATACGCAGTATTTT. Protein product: CATSGAGGGPTDTQYF.

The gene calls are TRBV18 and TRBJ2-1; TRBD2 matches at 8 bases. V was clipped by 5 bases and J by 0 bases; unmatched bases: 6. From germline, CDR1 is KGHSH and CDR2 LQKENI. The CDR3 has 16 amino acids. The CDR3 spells CASSAGGTSSYNEQFF. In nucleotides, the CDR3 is TGTGCCAGCTCAGCGGGGGGCACTAGCTCCTACAATGAGCAGTTCTTC.